The clone carrying this T cell receptor (beta chain) was found a few times. Its antigen is unknown. In total, each donor contributed a single heparinised blood draw that averaged around 0.12 L. This sample is drawn from a study of beta chain features in type 1 diabetes. General observations from the study: All four CD4+ subsets of Type 1 diabetes patients contained TCRB CDR3s that were moderately but significantly shorter. The VDJ junctions of type 1 diabetes patients carried fewer insertions and more deletions.

The CDR3 is 14 amino acids. Germline V gene sequence: CDR1 ENHRY, CDR2 SYGVKD. V lost 7 bases, J lost 9 bases, and 21 bases lay in between. cDNA synthesis used the whole RNA isolate, giving expressed TCRB sequences. Libraries were prepared by immunoSEQ multiplex PCR; TCRdb keeps only in-frame clonotypes and omits some of them. The table records hundreds of thousands of clones, over 11% of them present only once. The sequenced sample was naive CD4+ T cells from blood. The chain couples TRBV10-3 to TRBJ1-1; tentatively, D is TRBD1 (6 bases). This receptor was taken from a man younger than 35 with type 1 diabetes. The CDR3 loop reads CAITPVGGRRQAFF. Here the CDR3 DNA reads TGTGCCATCACCCCGGTGGGGGGGCGGCGGCAAGCTTTCTTT.